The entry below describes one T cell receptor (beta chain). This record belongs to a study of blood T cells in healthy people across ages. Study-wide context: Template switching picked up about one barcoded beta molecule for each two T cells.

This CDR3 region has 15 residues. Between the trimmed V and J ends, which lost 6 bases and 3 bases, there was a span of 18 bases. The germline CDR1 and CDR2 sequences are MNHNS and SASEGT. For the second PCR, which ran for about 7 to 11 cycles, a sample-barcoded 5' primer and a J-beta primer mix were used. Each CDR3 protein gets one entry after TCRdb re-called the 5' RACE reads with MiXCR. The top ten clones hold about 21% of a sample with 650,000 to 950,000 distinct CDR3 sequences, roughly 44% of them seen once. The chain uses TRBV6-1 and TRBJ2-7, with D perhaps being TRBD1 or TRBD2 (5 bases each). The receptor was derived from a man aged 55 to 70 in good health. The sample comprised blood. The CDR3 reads CASSHSKGTVYEQYF. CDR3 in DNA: TGTGCCAGCAGCCACAGCAAAGGGACGGTCTACGAGCAGTACTTC.